This T cell receptor (beta chain) comes out of a study of shared clonotypes between healthy human individuals (dated by TCRdb to 2018 to 2020). Study-level background: The cohort included a few men and two women between 18 and 49 years of age. For each donor, three plates each were used for CD4 naive and CD4 memory, two plates were used for CD8 naive, and one plate was used for CD8 memory. To estimate repertoire size and how much clonotype sharing occurs between individuals, the study deeply sequenced the blood TCR repertoires of 4 to 6 healthy adults. To increase sequencing depth and limit assay-specific biases, different laboratories used diverse techniques to prepare libraries and sequence TCR repertoires. Per donor, leukapheresis produced somewhere between about 0.94 and 9 billion PBMCs. Overall results and qualifications from the work: Compared with non-shared clonotypes, the clonotypes found in all four sorted-subset donors had higher generation probabilities. Larger estimated clonotype richness was generally found for naive subsets than for memory subsets. Even with the large sequencing depth, rarefaction of the sorted-subset datasets indicated that sequencing was incomplete. Approximately 5% of naive CD4, 3.5% of naive CD8, 2.3% of memory CD4, and about 0.4% of memory CD8 clonotypes were shared across several donors. Based on pairwise subsampling, the degree of clonotype sharing among donors was expected to be affected by sequencing depth. Because the study included only a small number of donors, the genetic and exposure-history diversity represented was limited. Sampling was limited to blood, and TCR repertoires in tissue likely differ from TCR repertoires in blood.

CD8 naive samples were obtained by positive selection for CCR7 among CD45RO-negative cells, yielding a CD45RA+CCR7+ population from which TemRA cells were excluded. Healthy HIV-negative adults with no recently reported acute infections or vaccinations were included as donors. Every donor was a Caucasian adult residing in Nashville, Tennessee, USA. After blood collection by leukapheresis, PBMCs were isolated using Ficoll-Histopaque density gradient centrifugation and then cryopreserved in the vapor phase of liquid nitrogen. Purity and quantity of every magnetically sorted T cell population were checked by analytical flow cytometry. Genomic DNA was isolated from every sorted fraction and measured by UV absorbance on a Nanodrop 2000c. Sequences SGDLS (CDR1) and YYNGEE (CDR2) are obtained from the germline V gene. The CDR3 spans 14 residues, from the cysteine through the phenylalanine. The entry retains the CDR3 DNA only, 42 bases that are in frame from base 1. V is shortened by 3 bases, J by 5 bases, and the region joining them spans 14 bases.

TCR CDR3 regions were amplified from genomic DNA by multiplex PCR using the deep immunoSEQ assay. Genomic DNA extracted from each cell subset was distributed evenly over all wells of several immunoSEQ 96-well plates, and each plate served as one replicate. For sorted subsets, each replicate PCR was loaded with about 0.2 ug genomic DNA, equivalent to about 33,000 T cell genomes. Purified libraries were quantified with a Qubit 3.0 fluorometer, sized on a Bioanalyzer 2100, and re-quantified with the KAPA Library Quantification kit. Every immunoSEQ 96-well plate was sequenced on a dedicated single-read 150-cycle Illumina NextSeq 550 flow cell. The paper's data handling went like this. Because the immunoSEQ output included only junctional sequences and no quality scores, the filtering could not be the same as the filtering used for full-length reads. To assign V/J genes and CDR3, sequences were annotated against IMGT germline references using PyIR, a Python wrapper for IgBLAST v1.9. Any read was removed if the V/J assignment was weak (E-value above 1e-6), the CDR3 was missing, or the read contained stop codons, out-of-frame junctions, or ambiguous translated residues. V3J clonotypes were defined as sequences sharing the same inferred V gene, J gene, and CDR3 amino acid sequence. Percentage overlap between repertoires was computed as shared unique clonotypes divided by the size of the smaller repertoire. Repertoire richness was assessed with RTK rarefaction, the Chao1 estimator, and Recon v2.1 estimates of unobserved clonotypes. For all TCRbeta clonotypes obtained by the gDNA method from a handful of donors, generation probabilities were computed with OLGA. TCRdb retrieved this table from immuneACCESS and kept in-frame rearrangements only. Not all clones are present; in checked studies, unresolved V genes account for under half, and no reason is known for the remainder. The V and J calls and clone size are taken from that table; D and trimming were inferred from the DNA. Counted in this sample were roughly 2 million clones; roughly 95% of them appeared once. 0.85% to 1.2% of the sample belongs to the ten largest clones.

Of note for this clone: Its antigen is still unknown. The record has no base qualities; no much larger clone is one base away.

The chain was built from TRBV9 and TRBJ1-1; the D gene is unclear. The sequence came from a man aged 18 to 30 in good health. The sequencing input was naive CD8+ T cells sorted from blood. Per the publication, the cell subset or site label means: CD45RA+CCR7+. The DNA reads TGTGCCAGCAGCGCCTCTGGGAGAACTACTGAAGCTTTCTTT. Translated, this is CASSASGRTTEAFF.